Following are 30 T cell receptor beta chains from one sample sequenced in a study of monozygotic twins with inflammatory bowel disease. Reanalyzing the 5' RACE reads, TCRdb keeps one entry per CDR3 protein, without DNA. This table holds about 160,000 distinct CDR3 sequences. Sequenced: blood. The receptors shown here come from a human donor with ulcerative colitis or Crohn's disease, or a healthy co-twin of an affected twin (not recorded which).

The chain links TRBV7-9 to TRBJ2-1. Germline-derived CDR1 and CDR2 are SEHNR and FQNEAQ (reference sequence). This CDR3 comprises 12 residues. The CDR3 sequence is CASSGEGAEQFF.

The V call is TRBV7-9, the J call TRBJ2-5; without DNA, the TCRdb call of TRBD1 cannot be checked. Germline loops: CDR1 SEHNR, CDR2 FQNEAQ (reference sequence). This CDR3 has 16 amino acids. The CDR3 is CASSLAPGQGRETQYF.

The V call is TRBV7-2, the J call TRBJ2-3; the TCRdb call, TRBD2, lacks DNA for checking. The CDR3 is 13 amino acids. Looked up from germline, CDR1 is SGHTA and CDR2 is FQGNSA. CDR3 sequence reads: CASSMEREDITYF.

The chain employs TRBV7-9 and TRBJ1-5; the TRBD1 assignment by TCRdb is unverifiable without DNA. Germline loops: CDR1 SEHNR, CDR2 FQNEAQ (reference sequence). The length of the CDR3 is 16 residues. This CDR3 reads CASRRVWDPDGQPQHF.

The CDR3: CASKGSIGGNEQFF. This chain joins TRBV19 and TRBJ2-1; TCRdb calls TRBD1, which cannot be checked without DNA. This CDR3 contains 14 residues. Germline CDR1 reads LNHDA; CDR2 reads SQIVND (reference sequence).

The chain joins TRBV27 to TRBJ2-2; TCRdb's D call of TRBD1 is untestable without DNA. This CDR3 is 17 amino acids long. Per germline, CDR1 MNHEY and CDR2 SMNVEV (reference sequence). The CDR3 loop is CASSTRTGPTYTGELFF.

This chain's CDR3 is CASSHLTGGFSGELFF. The chain combines TRBV11-1 with TRBJ2-2; the D gene TCRdb calls, TRBD1, cannot be checked with no DNA. CDR1 and CDR2 (germline): SGHAT, FQDESV (reference sequence). The CDR3 runs to 16 residues.

The rearrangement links TRBV7-8 to TRBJ2-5; absent DNA, TCRdb's TRBD1 call cannot be checked. The CDR3 spans 13 residues. Germline-derived CDR1 and CDR2 are SGHVS and FQNEAQ. This CDR3 reads CASSSGPPGDQYF. The full variable domain, rest sourced from reference TRBV7-8 and TRBJ2-5, is GAGVSQSPRYKVAKRGQDVALRCDPISGHVSLFWYQQALGQGPEFLTYFQNEAQLDKSGLPSDRFFAERPEGSVSTLKIQRTQQEDSAVYLCASSSGPPGDQYFGPGTRLLVL.

This chain joins TRBV11-2 and TRBJ2-5; the TCRdb call, TRBD1, lacks DNA for checking. This CDR3 contains 15 residues. Germline assignment: CDR1 SGHAT and CDR2 FQNNGV. CDR3 sequence: CASSPNRGEWETQYF. The variable domain in full, with the rest retrieved from reference TRBV11-2 and TRBJ2-5, is EAGVAQSPRYKIIEKRQSVAFWCNPISGHATLYWYQQILGQGPKLLIQFQNNGVVDDSQLPKDRFSAERLKGVDSTLKIQPAKLEDSAVYLCASSPNRGEWETQYFGPGTRLLVL.

The V call is TRBV19, the J call TRBJ2-1. Looked up from germline, CDR1 is LNHDA and CDR2 is SQIVND (reference sequence). The CDR3 loop spans 13 amino acids. CDR3 in amino acids: CASSTRSRNEQFF.

The chain combines TRBV12-3 or TRBV12-4 with TRBJ1-1; the TCRdb D gene call, TRBD1, has no DNA to confirm it. This CDR3 spans 13 amino acids. The CDR3 loop is CASGLGTDTEAFF.

The chain combines TRBV7-6 with TRBJ1-6; the D call from TCRdb, TRBD1, cannot be confirmed without DNA. CDR3 size: 14 residues. Germline V gene data show CDR1 as SGHVS and CDR2 as FNYEAQ. The CDR3 loop is CASSLTGVASPLHF.

The chain recombines TRBV12-3 or TRBV12-4 with TRBJ2-7; TCRdb gives TRBD2 as the D gene, but with no DNA this cannot be confirmed. The CDR3 loop spans 15 amino acids. The CDR3 loop reads CASSLMGPSGYEQYF.

The chain combines TRBV28 with TRBJ2-6; TCRdb picks TRBD1, but there is no DNA to check that call. From germline, CDR1 is MDHEN and CDR2 SYDVKM. The CDR3 consists of 16 residues. CDR3 loop: CASSSRYPSGANVLTF.

The V gene is TRBV12-3 or TRBV12-4, the J gene TRBJ2-5; the TRBD1 assignment by TCRdb is unverifiable without DNA. The CDR3 runs to 15 residues. CDR3 amino acids: CASSPPGTGQETQYF.

This chain's CDR3 is CASSFGGAGMNTEAFF. The chain is built from TRBV27 and TRBJ1-1; absent DNA, TCRdb's TRBD1 call cannot be checked. Germline V gene lookup returns CDR1 MNHEY and CDR2 SMNVEV (reference sequence). The CDR3 contains 16 residues.

The chain carries TRBV5-1 and TRBJ2-1; without DNA, the TCRdb call of TRBD1 cannot be checked. The CDR3 has 15 residues. The germline V gene has CDR1 SGHRS and CDR2 YFSETQ. The chain's CDR3 is CASSLNVVGDNEQFF.

This chain uses TRBV10-3 with TRBJ2-3; TCRdb's D call, TRBD1, is unchecked because there is no DNA. The length of the CDR3 is 16 residues. Germline V gene sequence: CDR1 ENHRY, CDR2 SYGVKD. The CDR3 loop reads CAIRRTGGDGTDTQYF.

This sequence joins TRBV20-1 and TRBJ2-3. Germline assignment: CDR1 DFQATT and CDR2 SNEGSKA (reference sequence). CDR3 length: 14 amino acids. This chain's CDR3 is CSASVDESTDTQYF.

The genes are TRBV30 and TRBJ1-1. The CDR3 runs 11 residues. CDR1 is GTSNPN, CDR2 SVGIG, per germline (reference sequence). The chain's CDR3 is CAWSPRSEAFF.

The CDR3 reads CASSLAGGGLDTQYF. V is TRBV7-3 and J is TRBJ2-3; TCRdb's D call, TRBD2, is unchecked because there is no DNA. Germline assignment: CDR1 SGHTA and CDR2 FQGTGA. The CDR3 extends over 15 amino acids.

This sequence joins TRBV20-1 and TRBJ2-7; absent DNA, TCRdb's TRBD2 call cannot be checked. The CDR3 is 14 residues long. CDR1 and CDR2 from the germline V gene are DFQATT and SNEGSKA (reference sequence). The CDR3 spells CSARISGRAGEQYF.

The chain couples TRBV7-9 to TRBJ1-1; TCRdb reports TRBD1, a call that lacks DNA to check it against. Germline V CDR1 and CDR2: SEHNR, FQNEAQ (reference sequence). This CDR3 is 15 amino acids long. This chain's CDR3 is CASSLEVGGNTEAFF.

This chain joins TRBV12-3 or TRBV12-4 and TRBJ1-1; TCRdb's assignment of TRBD1 cannot be checked, as there is no DNA. The CDR3 has 14 residues. The CDR3 region is CATTRGHLNTEAFF.

The J gene is TRBJ2-3, the V gene TRBV20-1; TCRdb returns TRBD2, unconfirmable since there is no DNA. The CDR3 is 13 amino acids. Germline CDR1 is DFQATT and CDR2 is SNEGSKA (reference sequence). This CDR3 reads CSTNSARSDTQYF.

The rearrangement joins TRBV24-1 to TRBJ2-1; TCRdb outputs TRBD1, but without DNA this stays unchecked. This CDR3 has 12 amino acids. The V gene's germline CDR1 is KGHDR and CDR2 SFDVKD. CDR3 protein: CATSDPQGGTFF.

V is TRBV6-5 and J is TRBJ1-1; with no DNA, the TCRdb D assignment of TRBD1 cannot be verified. In germline, CDR1 is MNHEY, CDR2 SVGAGI. The CDR3 length is 15 residues. This chain's CDR3 is CASSYSGALRAEAFF.

Here the CDR3 reads CSVGTGRGDTQYF. V is TRBV29-1 and J is TRBJ2-3; TCRdb reports TRBD1, a call that lacks DNA to check it against. Germline values: CDR1 SQVTM, CDR2 ANQGSEA. There are 13 residues in the CDR3.

This CDR3 reads CASSPRADSGNTIYF. This sequence joins TRBV18 and TRBJ1-3. The germline V gene encodes CDR1 KGHSH and CDR2 LQKENI. This CDR3 has 15 residues. The variable domain in full, completed from reference TRBV18 and TRBJ1-3, reads NAGVMQNPRHLVRRRGQEARLRCSPMKGHSHVYWYRQLPEEGLKFMVYLQKENIIDESGMPKERFSAEFPKEGPSILRIQQVVRGDSAAYFCASSPRADSGNTIYFGEGSWLTVV.

The V and J genes are TRBV19 and TRBJ2-7; with no DNA, the TCRdb D assignment of TRBD1 cannot be verified. CDR1 LNHDA and CDR2 SQIVND come from the germline V gene (reference sequence). The CDR3 runs 15 residues. CDR3 sequence reads: CASSPSGGLPYEQYF.